Below are 2 T cell receptor beta chains sequenced from a single sample in a study of blood T cell repertoires in COVID-19. The protocol was immunoSEQ multiplex PCR, while the TCRdb copy is restricted to in-frame clones and leaves out a portion. The data contain 170,000 or so clones, 80% to 85% of them singletons. Sequences were obtained from peripheral blood. These receptors originate from a man in his late teens or twenties with active or convalescent COVID-19.

This clone appeared a single time. This sequence joins TRBV28 and TRBJ2-7; D possibly corresponds to TRBD1 (6 bases). CDR1 and CDR2 from the germline V gene are MDHEN and SYDVKM. This CDR3 has 11 amino acids. The germline V and J ends were trimmed by 7 bases and 4 bases, with 8 bases remaining between them. The CDR3 coding sequence is TGTGCCAGCAACGACAGGTACGAGCAGTACTTC. The encoded protein is CASNDRYEQYF.

This clone appeared a few times. The genes are TRBV5-4 and TRBJ1-6; D is undetermined. V gave up 0 bases and J gave up 9 bases, with 10 bases separating them. The CDR3 loop spans 14 amino acids. The germline V gene encodes CDR1 SGHNT and CDR2 YYREEE (reference sequence). CDR3 sequence reads: CASSLEKGGSPLHF. The CDR3 nucleotides read TGTGCCAGCAGCTTGGAAAAGGGAGGTTCACCCCTCCACTTT.